The T cell receptor beta chain under discussion was sequenced for a study of blood T cell repertoires in COVID-19. Study context: Whether acute or convalescent, the COVID-19 samples came from the United States, Italy and Spain.

CDR1 is SGHDT and CDR2 is YYEEEE in the germline V gene. The CDR3 spans 17 residues. The V segment lost 8 bases and the J segment 3 bases; nucleotides outside the gene matches: 14. For this clone: Other DNA sequences in the sample encode the same CDR3.

TCRdb's copy holds only in-frame clones and misses some; the assay was immunoSEQ multiplex PCR. The sample lists tens of thousands of clones, around 85% occurring once. This clonotype was obtained from a woman aged 55-69 years with acute or convalescent COVID-19. This chain links TRBV5-6 with TRBJ2-7; 13 positions agree with TRBD2. The sequencing input was peripheral blood. This CDR3 is CASSQGLAGRKNYEQYF. In DNA form, the CDR3 reads TGTGCCAGTAGCCAGGGACTAGCGGGAAGAAAGAACTACGAGCAGTACTTC.